These 22 T cell receptor beta chains came from one sample sequenced in a study of cytomegalovirus exposure and HLA in healthy donors. In the PCR, 60 Vbeta and 13 Jbeta primers were used. Repertoires were generated with immunoSEQ multiplex PCR, while TCRdb's copy carries only in-frame clones and drops some. The sample shows tens of thousands of clones, 73% of them seen only once. Source material: PBMCs. These receptors came from a woman in her 40s in good health and CMV-seropositive.

This chain uses TRBV7-9 with TRBJ2-7, with 13 bases that match TRBD2. The CDR3 spans 16 residues. CDR1 and CDR2 (germline): SEHNR, FQNEAQ (reference sequence). J gave up 3 bases and V 7 bases, and 9 bases lay outside the gene matches. CDR3 amino acids: CASTPLGLAGDYEQYF. As DNA, the CDR3 is TGTGCCAGCACCCCCCTCGGACTAGCGGGAGACTACGAGCAGTACTTC.

The rearrangement links TRBV11-2 to TRBJ2-3; TRBD2 might be the D (6 bases). The CDR3 spans 17 residues. Germline loops: CDR1 SGHAT, CDR2 FQNNGV. With 4 bases removed from V and 7 bases from J, the gap between germline ends came to 24 bases. Here the CDR3 reads CASSSDAGRGGLNTQYF. For the CDR3, the DNA is TGTGCCAGCAGCTCGGACGCGGGACGGGGCGGGTTGAATACGCAGTATTTT.

The V call is TRBV6-5, the J call TRBJ2-3; 9 nucleotides align to TRBD2. V dropped 11 bases and J dropped 6; count of bases not matched to a gene: 12. The CDR3 runs 14 residues. Germline V lookup: CDR1 MNHEY, CDR2 SVGAGI. The CDR3, as DNA: TGTGCCGCCGGTGGATGGGCGGGGGGGGATACGCAGTATTTT. Its protein product is CAAGGWAGGDTQYF.

This clone has only a few counts. This chain links TRBV19 with TRBJ1-5, with a possible D match to TRBD1 (5 bases). The CDR3 consists of 12 residues. The V end was cut by 7 bases, the J end by 4 bases, with 8 bases between. The V gene's germline CDR1 is LNHDA and CDR2 SQIVND (reference sequence). This CDR3 reads CASTDRNQPQHF. The CDR3 DNA follows: TGTGCCAGTACCGACAGAAATCAGCCCCAGCATTTT.

The chain is built from TRBV29-1 and TRBJ2-1; the D gene is possibly TRBD2 (5 bases). Germline V lookup: CDR1 SQVTM, CDR2 ANQGSEA. The CDR3 extends over 12 amino acids. V was pared by 2 bases and J by 10 bases, with 12 bases between. The CDR3 DNA reads as TGCAGCGTTGAACAGACCCGAGGGGAGCAGTTCTTC. Translated: CSVEQTRGEQFF.

This clone was observed at least ten times. The chain employs TRBV10-1 and TRBJ2-3; no clear D. This CDR3 region has 12 residues. Trimming cost V 6 bases and J 10 bases, with 14 bases left between them. Germline V gene sequence: CDR1 WNHNN, CDR2 SYGVQD (reference sequence). Here the CDR3 reads CASRPPRCAQYF. As DNA, the CDR3 is TGCGCCAGCAGACCACCCCGTTGCGCGCAGTATTTT.

The chain recombines TRBV7-8 with TRBJ1-1, with D unresolved. Germline V CDR1 and CDR2: SGHVS, FQNEAQ. The CDR3 spans 13 residues. V lost 3 bases to trimming and J lost 4 bases, with 9 bases between them. This CDR3 reads CASSFRGSTEAFF. The CDR3 coding sequence is TGTGCCAGCAGCTTTCGGGGATCCACTGAAGCTTTCTTT.

The chain recombines TRBV28 with TRBJ2-7; TRBD1 aligns across 11 bases. The CDR3 spans 15 residues. Germline-derived CDR1 and CDR2 are MDHEN and SYDVKM. V was pared by 4 bases and J by 3 bases, with 5 bases of the junction left unmatched. CDR3 nucleotides: TGTGCCAGCAGTTCCTCCGGGACAGGGGGCTACGAGCAGTACTTC. This gives the protein CASSSSGTGGYEQYF.

V usage is TRBV6-4 and J usage is TRBJ1-4; TRBD1 is a possible D gene (6 bases). The CDR3 runs to 13 residues. Germline CDR1 is MRHNA and CDR2 is SNTAGT. V was cut by 5 bases and J by 7 bases, with 11 bases left in between. The CDR3 region is CASSRDIGEKLFF. The CDR3 nucleotides read TGTGCCAGCAGTAGGGACATTGGTGAAAAACTGTTTTTT.

This clone was picked up a small number of times. This chain links TRBV25-1 with TRBJ2-1; D perhaps matches TRBD2 (6 bases). V was cut by 6 bases and J by 0 bases, with 9 bases left in between. Germline lookup yields CDR1 MGHDK and CDR2 SYGVNS. The CDR3 covers 14 residues. The CDR3 bases are TGTGCCAGCAGATCCGGGGGCTCCTACAATGAGCAGTTCTTC. Translating gives CASRSGGSYNEQFF. Full variable domain (outside the CDR3, taken from reference TRBV25-1 and TRBJ2-1): EADIYQTPRYLVIGTGKKITLECSQTMGHDKMYWYQQDPGMELHLIHYSYGVNSTEKGDLSSESTVSRIRTEHFPLTLESARPSHTSQYLCASRSGGSYNEQFFGPGTRLTVL.

The chain uses TRBV2 and TRBJ2-7; D may be TRBD2 (5 bases). Germline assignment: CDR1 SNHLY and CDR2 FYNNEI. CDR3 size: 13 residues. V was cut by 6 bases and J by 6 bases, with 15 bases left in between. CDR3 DNA: TGTGCCAGCAGCCTGGACTTACGTAGCGAGCAGTACTTC. The encoded protein is CASSLDLRSEQYF. The full variable domain, completed using reference TRBV2 and TRBJ2-7, is EPEVTQTPSHQVTQMGQEVILRCVPISNHLYFYWYRQILGQKVEFLVSFYNNEISEKSEIFDDQFSVERPDGSNFTLKIRSTKLEDSAMYFCASSLDLRSEQYFGPGTRLTVT.

This clone was detected once. CDR3 residues: CASSGTSGSYRGTGELFF. Here the CDR3 DNA reads TGTGCCAGCAGCGGGACTAGCGGGAGCTACCGGGGCACCGGGGAGCTGTTTTTT. The V and J genes are TRBV7-6 and TRBJ2-2; TRBD2 agrees at 14 bases. Unmatched junction bases numbered 9, after V lost 5 bases and J lost 4 bases. The CDR3 has 18 amino acids. CDR1 is SGHVS and CDR2 is FNYEAQ in the germline V gene.

This chain connects TRBV30 to TRBJ1-6, with D possibly being TRBD1 (6 bases). CDR3 length: 12 residues. CDR1 and CDR2 (germline): GTSNPN, SVGIG (reference sequence). Trimming stripped 3 bases from V and 10 bases from J, with 10 bases between. The CDR3 reads CAWSRGWSPLHF. The CDR3 bases are TGTGCCTGGAGCAGGGGTTGGTCACCCCTCCACTTT.

This chain links TRBV4-1 with TRBJ2-2; 9 nucleotides match TRBD2. The CDR3 is 16 residues long. In germline, CDR1 is MGHRA, CDR2 YSYEKL. The trim removed 1 base at V and 3 bases at J, leaving 3 bases unmatched. The CDR3 protein is CASSQGERGDTGELFF. In DNA, the CDR3 is TGCGCCAGCAGCCAAGGGGAGCGGGGGGACACCGGGGAGCTGTTTTTT.

This chain connects TRBV20-1 to TRBJ2-3; no reliable D call. The germline gives CDR1 DFQATT, CDR2 SNEGSKA (reference sequence). V shed 5 bases and J shed 6 bases, with 9 bases lying between them. The CDR3 has 11 residues. CDR3 sequence reads: CSAFSVDTQYF. The CDR3 DNA sequence: TGCAGTGCTTTTAGTGTTGATACGCAGTATTTT.

J is TRBJ2-7 and V is TRBV5-8, with 7 bases lining up with TRBD1. The CDR3 totals 14 residues. The V and J ends lost 4 bases and 6 bases, in that order; junction bases with no gene match: 10. Looked up from germline, CDR1 is SGHTS and CDR2 is YDEGEE. The CDR3 DNA is TGTGCCAGCAGCAAAGACAGGGACAAAGGCGAGCAGTACTTC. Amino acids: CASSKDRDKGEQYF.

The chain is built from TRBV7-9 and TRBJ2-6; TRBD1 matches 7 bases. The J segment lost 11 bases and the V segment lost 1 base, leaving 5 bases of the junction unmatched. The CDR3 is made up of 14 amino acids. Germline V gives CDR1 SEHNR, CDR2 FQNEAQ (reference sequence). The CDR3 reads CASSLDRGLHVLTF. The CDR3 coding sequence is TGTGCCAGCAGCTTAGACAGGGGCCTGCACGTCCTGACTTTC.

Comments on this clone: Because the CDR3's place on the DNA is in doubt, the DNA is left out and the CDR3 is given as listed by TCRdb. The V gene is TRBV6-5, the J gene TRBJ1-2; the tabulated D call, TRBD1, remains unverified against the DNA. The CDR3 adds up to 13 amino acids, both ends counted. From germline, CDR1 is MNHEY and CDR2 SVGAGI. The CDR3: CASSSSTGTGYTF.

V usage is TRBV30 and J usage is TRBJ1-4; D not certain. CDR1 is GTSNPN, CDR2 SVGIG, per germline (reference sequence). The CDR3 covers 11 residues. Deletions cut 2 bases from V and 5 bases from J, with 3 bases between. The DNA of the CDR3 is TGTGCCTGGAGTCCGAATGAAAAACTGTTTTTT. It yields the protein CAWSPNEKLFF.

CDR3 loop: CASRFQNNEQFF. DNA of the CDR3: TGTGCCAGCAGATTTCAGAACAATGAGCAGTTCTTC. The genes are TRBV7-8 and TRBJ2-1; D remains ambiguous. This CDR3 has 12 residues. The germline CDR1 and CDR2 sequences are SGHVS and FQNEAQ. Trimming removed 6 bases from V and 5 bases from J, with 8 bases in between.

This chain links TRBV7-7 with TRBJ1-5, with D unresolved. CDR3 length equals 18 residues. Germline CDR1 SSHAT, CDR2 FNYEAQ (reference sequence). V was pared by 5 bases and J by 1 base, with 21 bases between. The CDR3, as DNA: TGTGCCAGCAGCCGAGTTAGTCATCGAAGAGTGAGCAATCAGCCCCAGCATTTT. Its translation: CASSRVSHRRVSNQPQHF.

This sequence joins TRBV6-1 and TRBJ2-2, with TRBD1 matching 8 bases. Germline loops: CDR1 MNHNS, CDR2 SASEGT. The CDR3 has 15 residues. Losses at the gene ends were 3 bases for V and 4 bases for J; bases not matched to a gene: 4. The CDR3 reads CASSDRGPPTGELFF. The CDR3 coding sequence is TGTGCCAGCAGTGACAGGGGGCCACCCACCGGGGAGCTGTTTTTT.